The rows below give T cell receptor beta chains drawn from one sample of a study of blood T cell repertoires in COVID-19. Using immunoSEQ multiplex PCR, the repertoire was profiled, and TCRdb retains in-frame clones only, with some absent. The table lists 210,000 or so clones, approximately 91% of them singletons. The sample was peripheral blood. The origin of the receptors is a woman in her 40s who had recovered from COVID-19. The CDR3 runs from the conserved cysteine through the conserved F or W. D genes are given only for firm matches. Clone size is not always given. Where it is, it says once, few, many or a class for expanded clones.

abundance	v_gene	d_gene	j_gene	CDR3nt	CDR3aa
.	TRBV28	TRBD2	TRBJ2-1	TGTGCCAGCACTAGCGGGAGCGATTGGTACAATGAGCAGTTCTTC	CASTSGSDWYNEQFF
.	TRBV29-1	.	TRBJ2-5	TGCAGCACCCCCGGGGGTGAGACCCAGTACTTC	CSTPGGETQYF
many	TRBV12-3/TRBV12-4	.	TRBJ2-2	TGTGCCAGCAGTTTAGTGCGGGTAGAGCTGTTTTTT	CASSLVRVELFF
.	TRBV28	TRBD1	TRBJ2-2	TGTGCCAGCAGTTGGGGTCCTGGGACAGACTCGAACACCGGGGAGCTGTTTTTT	CASSWGPGTDSNTGELFF
.	TRBV11-2	.	TRBJ2-5	TGTGCCAGCAGCTCCCCGACAGTTAACAGAGAGACCCAGTACTTC	CASSSPTVNRETQYF
.	TRBV5-4	TRBD1	TRBJ1-2	TGTGCCAGCAGTCCTACGGACAGGGCGGATGGCTACACCTTC	CASSPTDRADGYTF
.	TRBV5-1	TRBD2	TRBJ2-7	TGCGCCAGCAGCTCACTCGGTACTAGCGGGAGCGATATACCTTACGAGCAGTACTTC	CASSSLGTSGSDIPYEQYF
.	TRBV6-5	.	TRBJ2-7	TGTGCCAGCAGTTACCGGGACACCGTAGAGCAGTACTTC	CASSYRDTVEQYF
.	TRBV27	.	TRBJ1-6	TGTGCCAGCAGTAGAAGACAAGGCGATAATTCACCCCTCCACTTT	CASSRRQGDNSPLHF
.	TRBV29-1	TRBD2	TRBJ2-5	TGCAGCGTTGCGGTACTAGCGGGAGCTGCGGAGACCCAGTACTTC	CSVAVLAGAAETQYF
.	TRBV28	.	TRBJ1-2	TGTGCCAGCAGTCACAAGAACAACTATGGCTACACCTTC	CASSHKNNYGYTF
once	TRBV28	.	TRBJ2-1	TGTGCCAGCGGACTGGGCCATTATGAGCAGTTCTTC	CASGLGHYEQFF
few	TRBV2	.	TRBJ2-3	TGTGCCAGCAGCCCCCAGCGGATGATCACAGATACGCAGTATTTT	CASSPQRMITDTQYF
few	TRBV30	TRBD2	TRBJ2-5	TGTGCCTGGAGCGGATCTCGGACTAGCGGGCCGTGGGAGACCCAGTACTTC	CAWSGSRTSGPWETQYF
.	TRBV15	TRBD2	TRBJ2-1	TGTGCCACCAGCAAGAATTCGGGGGGCAATGAGCAGTTCTTC	CATSKNSGGNEQFF
.	TRBV7-3	.	TRBJ1-1	TGTGCCAGCAGCTTATACGGGTCTACTGAAGCTTTCTTT	CASSLYGSTEAFF
.	TRBV18	TRBD1	TRBJ2-2	TGTGCCAGCTCCGGGACAGGGGCGAACACCGGGGAGCTGTTTTTT	CASSGTGANTGELFF
.	TRBV19	.	TRBJ1-5	TGTGCCAGTAGCCTACTCCTGGGAGTGTTTGATCAGCCCCAGCATTTT	CASSLLLGVFDQPQHF
once	TRBV18	.	TRBJ2-7	TGTGCCAGCTCACCGGGGCCGGCGCTCGCCTACGAGCAGTACTTC	CASSPGPALAYEQYF
.	TRBV7-6	.	TRBJ2-7	TGTGCCAGCAGCCCGCGGGCCAACTACGAGCAGTACTTC	CASSPRANYEQYF
.	TRBV29-1	TRBD1	TRBJ1-1	TGCAGCGTTGAGCGGGACAGGGTAAACACTGAAGCTTTCTTT	CSVERDRVNTEAFF
once	TRBV14	.	TRBJ1-1	TGTGCCAGCAGCCAAGCCCTAGGGGGAGTGAAAACTGAAGCTTTCTTT	CASSQALGGVKTEAFF
.	TRBV24-1	.	TRBJ1-1	TGTGCCACCAGTGACCAGAACACTGAAGCTTTCTTT	CATSDQNTEAFF
.	TRBV19	.	TRBJ2-3	TGTGCCAGCTCAAGCGGATTTACAGATACGCAGTATTTT	CASSSGFTDTQYF
once	TRBV28	.	TRBJ2-1	TGTGCCAGCAGTTTGGGGCAGGGCGCCTACAATGAGCAGTTCTTC	CASSLGQGAYNEQFF
.	TRBV30	.	TRBJ1-5	TGTGCCTGGAGTACAGGGAGCAATCAGCCCCAGCATTTT	CAWSTGSNQPQHF
.	TRBV19	.	TRBJ2-5	TGTGCCAGTAGTATAGGGGAGGTACAGCCTCCGTACTTC	CASSIGEVQPPYF
.	TRBV9	.	TRBJ1-1	TGTGCCAGCAGCGTAGATCAGGCGAACACTGAAGCTTTCTTT	CASSVDQANTEAFF
.	TRBV28	.	TRBJ1-1	TGTGCCAGCAGCTCCGGGACACTGAACACTGAAGCTTTCTTT	CASSSGTLNTEAFF
.	TRBV24-1	TRBD1	TRBJ1-1	TGTGCCACCAGAGGGACAGGGAAGGCCAGCACTGAAGCTTTCTTT	CATRGTGKASTEAFF
once	TRBV3-1/TRBV3-2	.	TRBJ2-1	TGTGCCAGCAGCCCTGGGCCAGGATACAATGAGCAGTTCTTC	CASSPGPGYNEQFF
.	TRBV6-1	TRBD2	TRBJ2-3	TGTGCCAGCAGTGAAGATGAGCGGGAGTCCACGGGAGATACGCAGTATTTT	CASSEDERESTGDTQYF